The rows below give T cell receptor beta chains drawn from one sample of a study of cytomegalovirus exposure and HLA in healthy donors. TCRdb's table, derived via immunoSEQ multiplex PCR, lists solely in-frame clones and lacks some. Of nearly 200,000 clones listed, around 79% were seen once; the top ten hold approximately 0.36%. Sequenced material: PBMCs. The receptors originated from a male donor in good health and CMV-seropositive. The CDR3 runs from the conserved cysteine through the conserved F or W. D genes are given only for firm matches. The size entry is marked missing in some rows and otherwise reads once, few, many or a size class.

clone_size: NA; j_call: TRBJ1-5; d_call: NA; v_call: TRBV28; cdr3_nt: TGTGCCAGCAGTTCGAGAGGGCAGCCCCAGCATTTT; cdr3_aa: CASSSRGQPQHF
clone_size: NA; j_call: TRBJ2-7; d_call: TRBD2; v_call: TRBV13; cdr3_nt: TGTGCCAGCACCGAGGGACTAGCGGGAACGGGAGAGCAGTACTTC; cdr3_aa: CASTEGLAGTGEQYF
clone_size: NA; j_call: TRBJ2-7; d_call: NA; v_call: TRBV6-5; cdr3_nt: TGTGCCAGCAGTCCGCGACTGTCCTACGAGCAGTACTTC; cdr3_aa: CASSPRLSYEQYF
clone_size: NA; j_call: TRBJ2-5; d_call: TRBD2; v_call: TRBV9; cdr3_nt: TGTGCCAGCAGCGACGGCGGGGGGGCCAAGGAGACCCAGTACTTC; cdr3_aa: CASSDGGGAKETQYF
clone_size: NA; j_call: TRBJ2-5; d_call: NA; v_call: TRBV29-1; cdr3_nt: TGCAGCGTTGACCCCCTAGAGACCCAGTACTTC; cdr3_aa: CSVDPLETQYF
clone_size: NA; j_call: TRBJ1-6; d_call: NA; v_call: TRBV18; cdr3_nt: TGTGCCAGCTCACCAGAGCAGACAGACAATTCACCCCTCCACTTT; cdr3_aa: CASSPEQTDNSPLHF
clone_size: NA; j_call: TRBJ2-2; d_call: NA; v_call: TRBV12-5; cdr3_nt: TGTGCTAGCTCCCAGGGATCGAACACCGGGGAGCTGTTTTTT; cdr3_aa: CASSQGSNTGELFF
clone_size: NA; j_call: TRBJ2-7; d_call: TRBD1; v_call: TRBV19; cdr3_nt: TGTGCCAGTGCCCCCGGGACAGCTTACGAGCAGTACTTC; cdr3_aa: CASAPGTAYEQYF
clone_size: few; j_call: TRBJ2-6; d_call: NA; v_call: TRBV19; cdr3_nt: TGTGCCAGTAGTAAATCTGGGTCTCCTGGGGCCAACGTCCTGACCTTC; cdr3_aa: CASSKSGSPGANVLTF
clone_size: NA; j_call: TRBJ2-7; d_call: TRBD2; v_call: TRBV2; cdr3_nt: TGTGCCAGCAGGGGGGGGTCATCCTACGAGCAGTACTTC; cdr3_aa: CASRGGSSYEQYF
clone_size: NA; j_call: TRBJ1-5; d_call: NA; v_call: TRBV30; cdr3_nt: TGTGCCTGCTCCCCAGGGCGCGGGGGCAATCAGCCCCAGCATTTT; cdr3_aa: CACSPGRGGNQPQHF
clone_size: NA; j_call: TRBJ2-7; d_call: TRBD1; v_call: TRBV30; cdr3_nt: TGTGCCTGGAGCCTAGGGACAGCCCTCGAGCAGTACTTC; cdr3_aa: CAWSLGTALEQYF
clone_size: few; j_call: TRBJ2-5; d_call: NA; v_call: TRBV6-5; cdr3_nt: TGTGCCAGCAGTTTAACGGACGGGGAGGAGACCCAGTACTTC; cdr3_aa: CASSLTDGEETQYF
clone_size: NA; j_call: TRBJ2-4; d_call: TRBD2; v_call: TRBV29-1; cdr3_nt: TGCAGCGTTACTAGCGGGACAGACAAAAACATTCAGTACTTC; cdr3_aa: CSVTSGTDKNIQYF
clone_size: few; j_call: TRBJ2-5; d_call: TRBD2; v_call: TRBV9; cdr3_nt: TGTGCCAGCAGCGTAACGGGGGGCCAAGAGACCCAGTACTTC; cdr3_aa: CASSVTGGQETQYF
clone_size: NA; j_call: TRBJ1-1; d_call: NA; v_call: TRBV29-1; cdr3_nt: TGCAGCGTTGCCGGGTCCGGGGTGGGTACTGAAGCTTTCTTT; cdr3_aa: CSVAGSGVGTEAFF
clone_size: NA; j_call: TRBJ1-3; d_call: NA; v_call: TRBV2; cdr3_nt: TGTGCCAGCAGTTCCGGGACAACCTCTGGAAACACCATATATTTT; cdr3_aa: CASSSGTTSGNTIYF
clone_size: NA; j_call: TRBJ1-1; d_call: TRBD1; v_call: TRBV6-1; cdr3_nt: TGTGCCAGCAGTAAGACAGGGGTTTACACTGAAGCTTTCTTT; cdr3_aa: CASSKTGVYTEAFF
clone_size: NA; j_call: TRBJ2-5; d_call: NA; v_call: TRBV30; cdr3_nt: TGTGCCTGGAGTACGGGGATAGTCCAGTACTTC; cdr3_aa: CAWSTGIVQYF
clone_size: NA; j_call: TRBJ1-1; d_call: NA; v_call: TRBV19; cdr3_nt: TGTGCCAGTAGTCTGCCAGGTACTGAAGCTTTCTTT; cdr3_aa: CASSLPGTEAFF
clone_size: NA; j_call: TRBJ1-5; d_call: NA; v_call: TRBV7-9; cdr3_nt: TGTGCCGGGGGGGGAACAGGAATTAGCAATCAGCCCCAGCATTTT; cdr3_aa: CAGGGTGISNQPQHF
clone_size: NA; j_call: TRBJ2-5; d_call: TRBD2; v_call: TRBV28; cdr3_nt: TGTGCCAGCAGTTACCGGAATAGCGGGAGGGGGGCAGAGACCCAGTACTTC; cdr3_aa: CASSYRNSGRGAETQYF
clone_size: NA; j_call: TRBJ1-2; d_call: NA; v_call: TRBV2; cdr3_nt: TGTGCCAGCAGATACGAGGGTATCTATGGCTACACCTTC; cdr3_aa: CASRYEGIYGYTF
clone_size: NA; j_call: TRBJ2-3; d_call: TRBD2; v_call: TRBV7-7; cdr3_nt: TGTGCCAGCAGCTTAGGAACGTTAGCGGGGGGCACAGATACGCAGTATTTT; cdr3_aa: CASSLGTLAGGTDTQYF
clone_size: NA; j_call: TRBJ1-2; d_call: TRBD1; v_call: TRBV7-9; cdr3_nt: TGTGCCAGCAGCTTGGGGGGGACAGGGGGCTACACCTTC; cdr3_aa: CASSLGGTGGYTF
clone_size: NA; j_call: TRBJ2-2; d_call: NA; v_call: TRBV27; cdr3_nt: TGTGCCAGCACGCCCGGGAGTTTTGGCGGGGAGCTGTTTTTT; cdr3_aa: CASTPGSFGGELFF
clone_size: NA; j_call: TRBJ1-2; d_call: TRBD1; v_call: TRBV19; cdr3_nt: TGTGCCAGTAGTACCCTCTCGACAGGGGGCTTTGGCTACACCTTC; cdr3_aa: CASSTLSTGGFGYTF
clone_size: NA; j_call: TRBJ2-1; d_call: TRBD2; v_call: TRBV5-4; cdr3_nt: TGTGCCAGCAGCTTGGCCTGGACTAGCGGGGCCTCCTACAATGAGCAGTTCTTC; cdr3_aa: CASSLAWTSGASYNEQFF
clone_size: NA; j_call: TRBJ2-2; d_call: NA; v_call: TRBV9; cdr3_nt: TGTGCCAGCAGCTCGCCCGGAGGCACCGGGGAGCTGTTTTTT; cdr3_aa: CASSSPGGTGELFF
clone_size: NA; j_call: TRBJ2-1; d_call: NA; v_call: TRBV6-5; cdr3_nt: TGTGCCAGCAGTTACCCGGGTAACAATGAGCAGTTCTTC; cdr3_aa: CASSYPGNNEQFF
clone_size: once; j_call: TRBJ2-1; d_call: TRBD2; v_call: TRBV11-3; cdr3_nt: TGTGCCAGCAGCTTCGCGGGGACTAGCGGGGGGGCCTACAATGAGCAGTTCTTC; cdr3_aa: CASSFAGTSGGAYNEQFF
clone_size: NA; j_call: TRBJ2-5; d_call: NA; v_call: TRBV28; cdr3_nt: TGTGCCAGCAGTTTCGCCGAGCCTAGCGTCTTGAGCGAGACCCAGTACTTC; cdr3_aa: CASSFAEPSVLSETQYF
clone_size: NA; j_call: TRBJ2-1; d_call: NA; v_call: TRBV9; cdr3_nt: TGTGCCAGCAGCGTAATCAGCAGGGGTTACAATGAGCAGTTCTTC; cdr3_aa: CASSVISRGYNEQFF
clone_size: NA; j_call: TRBJ1-1; d_call: TRBD1; v_call: TRBV4-2; cdr3_nt: TGTGCCAGCAGCCAAGATCGTCCAGGGGGGACTACTGAAGCTTTCTTT; cdr3_aa: CASSQDRPGGTTEAFF
clone_size: NA; j_call: TRBJ1-1; d_call: NA; v_call: TRBV7-9; cdr3_nt: TGTGCCAGCAGCCCACTTGACATGTTCACTGAAGCTTTCTTT; cdr3_aa: CASSPLDMFTEAFF
clone_size: NA; j_call: TRBJ2-2; d_call: NA; v_call: TRBV27; cdr3_nt: TGTGCCAGCAGCCAGGGGGGACGGGAGCTGTTTTTT; cdr3_aa: CASSQGGRELFF
clone_size: once; j_call: TRBJ2-7; d_call: NA; v_call: TRBV29-1; cdr3_nt: TGCAGCGCCTACGACAACTCCTACGAGCAGTACTTC; cdr3_aa: CSAYDNSYEQYF
clone_size: few; j_call: TRBJ2-7; d_call: NA; v_call: TRBV6-1; cdr3_nt: TGTGCCAGCAGTGAACTGGACAGAAGAACCGAGCAGTACTTC; cdr3_aa: CASSELDRRTEQYF
clone_size: NA; j_call: TRBJ2-2; d_call: TRBD2; v_call: TRBV7-3; cdr3_nt: TGTGCCAGCAGCCTAAGTAGCGGGACGGGCACCGGGGAGCTGTTTTTT; cdr3_aa: CASSLSSGTGTGELFF
clone_size: NA; j_call: TRBJ1-1; d_call: TRBD1; v_call: TRBV19; cdr3_nt: TGTGCCAGTAGTCCTTCGGACAGGGGAGGGGGCACTGAAGCTTTCTTT; cdr3_aa: CASSPSDRGGGTEAFF
clone_size: NA; j_call: TRBJ2-5; d_call: NA; v_call: TRBV4-3; cdr3_nt: TGCGCCAGCAGCCAAGATCCAGGTGTAGTTCAAGAGACCCAGTACTTC; cdr3_aa: CASSQDPGVVQETQYF
clone_size: once; j_call: TRBJ2-6; d_call: NA; v_call: TRBV5-5; cdr3_nt: TGTGCCAGCAGCTTTAGTATGGGGGCCCCCAGAGGGGCCAACGTCCTGACTTTC; cdr3_aa: CASSFSMGAPRGANVLTF
clone_size: NA; j_call: TRBJ2-1; d_call: TRBD1; v_call: TRBV7-2; cdr3_nt: TGTGCCAGCAGCGCTAGGGGACAGGGGTTTGGGGACAATGAGCAGTTCTTC; cdr3_aa: CASSARGQGFGDNEQFF
clone_size: NA; j_call: TRBJ1-3; d_call: NA; v_call: TRBV9; cdr3_nt: TGTGCCAGCAGCGCCGAGGAGACCTCTGGAAACACCATATATTTT; cdr3_aa: CASSAEETSGNTIYF
clone_size: NA; j_call: TRBJ2-3; d_call: NA; v_call: TRBV6-5; cdr3_nt: TGTGCCAGCAGTTACTCCGGTCCGGGAATCACAGATACGCAGTATTTT; cdr3_aa: CASSYSGPGITDTQYF
clone_size: NA; j_call: TRBJ2-4; d_call: NA; v_call: TRBV6-1; cdr3_nt: TGTGCCAGCAGGTCCCCCGCGGGCATTCAGTACTTC; cdr3_aa: CASRSPAGIQYF
clone_size: NA; j_call: TRBJ2-1; d_call: TRBD2; v_call: TRBV5-1; cdr3_nt: TGCGCCAGCAGCTTGGTCGATAGCGGGAGTATTGAGCAGTTCTTC; cdr3_aa: CASSLVDSGSIEQFF
clone_size: NA; j_call: TRBJ2-7; d_call: NA; v_call: TRBV2; cdr3_nt: TGTGCCAGCAGTGACGGACTCCTTTACGAGCAGTACTTC; cdr3_aa: CASSDGLLYEQYF
clone_size: NA; j_call: TRBJ2-7; d_call: NA; v_call: TRBV7-7; cdr3_nt: TGTGCTAGCAGCTTAGGTCAGGGGGGATCCTACGAGCAGTACTTC; cdr3_aa: CASSLGQGGSYEQYF
clone_size: NA; j_call: TRBJ2-1; d_call: TRBD2; v_call: TRBV28; cdr3_nt: TGTGCCAGCACTGATAGCGGGAGATTTGAGCAGTTCTTC; cdr3_aa: CASTDSGRFEQFF